This T cell receptor beta chain was sequenced for a study of shared clonotypes between healthy human individuals. Overall study context: A donor's plate count was three for CD4 naive and three for CD4 memory; CD8 naive had two and CD8 memory one. Whole-study findings and limits: The generation probabilities recorded for non-shared clonotypes fell below those of clonotypes shared by all four donors.

From germline, CDR1 is MNHEY and CDR2 SVGAGI. Trimming pared 6 bases from V and 3 bases from J, leaving 18 bases between. The CDR3 is made up of 15 amino acids. Template for every sorted-subset replicate PCR totaled 200 to 250 ng DNA, 30,000 to 35,000 T cell genomes. Generated by immunoSEQ multiplex PCR, the TCRdb table keeps only in-frame clones and is missing some. Here the sample spans about 2.5 million clones, 85% to 95% being singletons. This clone was counted once. The antigen remains undetermined. Splitting the CD4+ cells yielded a CD45RA+ naive subset and a CD45RA-negative memory subset. This sequence was found in a man between 18 and 29 years old in good health. Some clones in this sample may be carry-over from other donors' samples. The source material was naive CD4+ T cells from PBMCs. Subset here: CD45RA+ positively selected. This sequence joins TRBV6-5 and TRBJ2-7; no firm D call. CDR3 loop: CASSYAWGSNYEQYF. The CDR3 region has the DNA TGTGCCAGCAGCTACGCGTGGGGATCAAACTACGAGCAGTACTTC.